Listed below are T cell receptor beta chains from one sample, sequenced in a study of blood T cell repertoires in COVID-19. This table comes from immunoSEQ multiplex PCR, and its TCRdb copy is limited to in-frame clones, with some not included. Among around 300,000 clones, roughly 89% were seen once, and the ten largest hold 1.5% to 2%. Input material: PBMCs or T cells enriched from blood (not recorded which). Receptors originate from a woman in her forties who had recovered from COVID-19. Each CDR3 is given with its conserved first and last residue. Each record gives: D gene, CDR3 length, clone size, J gene, V gene, CDR3 protein, CDR3 DNA. A D gene is named only where the DNA matches it firmly. A row's size may be missing; if present it is once, few, many or a size class.

D gene: TRBD1; CDR3 length: 15; clone size: .; J gene: TRBJ2-7; V gene: TRBV27; CDR3 protein: CASSFTGTGSTEQYF; CDR3 DNA: TGTGCCAGCAGTTTCACCGGGACAGGGTCGACCGAGCAGTACTTC
D gene: .; CDR3 length: 18; clone size: .; J gene: TRBJ1-2; V gene: TRBV4-2; CDR3 protein: CASSQVGSSWGANYGYTF; CDR3 DNA: TGTGCCAGCAGCCAAGTAGGATCGAGTTGGGGAGCTAACTATGGCTACACCTTC
D gene: .; CDR3 length: 10; clone size: once; J gene: TRBJ1-1; V gene: TRBV29-1; CDR3 protein: CSVFVTEAFF; CDR3 DNA: TGCAGCGTTTTCGTAACTGAAGCTTTCTTT
D gene: .; CDR3 length: 13; clone size: .; J gene: TRBJ1-1; V gene: TRBV5-1; CDR3 protein: CASSLTEYTEAFF; CDR3 DNA: TGCGCCAGCAGCTTGACGGAGTACACTGAAGCTTTCTTT
D gene: TRBD1; CDR3 length: 13; clone size: .; J gene: TRBJ1-2; V gene: TRBV3-1/TRBV3-2; CDR3 protein: CASRTGQGRGYTF; CDR3 DNA: TGTGCCAGCAGAACAGGACAGGGCCGTGGCTACACCTTC
D gene: TRBD2; CDR3 length: 16; clone size: few; J gene: TRBJ2-3; V gene: TRBV7-6; CDR3 protein: CASSLKTSGGADTQYF; CDR3 DNA: TGTGCCAGCAGCTTAAAGACTAGCGGGGGCGCAGATACGCAGTATTTT
D gene: TRBD1; CDR3 length: 16; clone size: .; J gene: TRBJ1-6; V gene: TRBV30; CDR3 protein: CAWSGRTGNWNSPLHF; CDR3 DNA: TGTGCCTGGAGCGGCCGGACAGGGAATTGGAATTCACCCCTCCACTTT
D gene: TRBD2; CDR3 length: 15; clone size: .; J gene: TRBJ2-5; V gene: TRBV15; CDR3 protein: CATSRDAAGGVTQYF; CDR3 DNA: TGTGCCACCAGCAGAGATGCTGCGGGAGGGGTGACCCAGTACTTC
D gene: TRBD2; CDR3 length: 17; clone size: .; J gene: TRBJ2-3; V gene: TRBV9; CDR3 protein: CASSPGGGTSGSDTQYF; CDR3 DNA: TGTGCCAGCAGCCCCGGAGGAGGGACTAGCGGGTCAGATACGCAGTATTTT
D gene: .; CDR3 length: 14; clone size: .; J gene: TRBJ1-6; V gene: TRBV25-1; CDR3 protein: CASSDRESNSPLHF; CDR3 DNA: TGTGCCAGCAGTGACCGGGAGAGTAATTCACCCCTCCACTTT
D gene: TRBD1; CDR3 length: 15; clone size: .; J gene: TRBJ1-1; V gene: TRBV3-1/TRBV3-2; CDR3 protein: CASSRSGTGRTEAFF; CDR3 DNA: TGTGCCAGCAGCCGGTCCGGGACAGGGAGGACTGAAGCTTTCTTT
D gene: .; CDR3 length: 14; clone size: .; J gene: TRBJ1-5; V gene: TRBV20-1; CDR3 protein: CSASQGLSNQPQHF; CDR3 DNA: TGCAGTGCTAGTCAGGGACTTAGCAATCAGCCCCAGCATTTT
D gene: .; CDR3 length: 13; clone size: once; J gene: TRBJ2-3; V gene: TRBV30; CDR3 protein: CALQGRATDTQYF; CDR3 DNA: TGTGCCCTCCAGGGGCGGGCCACAGATACGCAGTATTTT
D gene: .; CDR3 length: 16; clone size: .; J gene: TRBJ2-3; V gene: TRBV30; CDR3 protein: CAWSVQLALRSDTQYF; CDR3 DNA: TGTGCCTGGAGTGTACAGCTAGCCCTAAGGTCCGATACGCAGTATTTT
D gene: .; CDR3 length: 13; clone size: .; J gene: TRBJ2-7; V gene: TRBV28; CDR3 protein: CASWRDGTYEQYF; CDR3 DNA: TGTGCCAGCTGGCGGGACGGGACCTACGAGCAGTACTTC
D gene: TRBD1; CDR3 length: 16; clone size: .; J gene: TRBJ2-3; V gene: TRBV18; CDR3 protein: CASSPLGQGVSDTQYF; CDR3 DNA: TGTGCCAGCTCACCACTCGGACAGGGTGTGTCGGATACGCAGTATTTT
D gene: .; CDR3 length: 15; clone size: .; J gene: TRBJ1-2; V gene: TRBV5-1; CDR3 protein: CASSLWPGTNYGYTF; CDR3 DNA: TGCGCCAGCAGCTTGTGGCCAGGGACTAACTATGGCTACACCTTC
D gene: TRBD1; CDR3 length: 15; clone size: once; J gene: TRBJ1-1; V gene: TRBV7-9; CDR3 protein: CASSKTGTAGTEAFF; CDR3 DNA: TGTGCCAGCAGCAAGACAGGGACGGCGGGGACTGAAGCTTTCTTT
D gene: .; CDR3 length: 15; clone size: .; J gene: TRBJ2-3; V gene: TRBV18; CDR3 protein: CASSQLGQQVKTQYF; CDR3 DNA: TGTGCCAGCTCGCAATTGGGACAACAAGTCAAAACGCAGTATTTT
D gene: .; CDR3 length: 15; clone size: .; J gene: TRBJ2-3; V gene: TRBV7-2; CDR3 protein: CASSGRTGYTDTQYF; CDR3 DNA: TGTGCCAGCAGCGGGCGGACTGGCTACACAGATACGCAGTATTTT
D gene: .; CDR3 length: 12; clone size: .; J gene: TRBJ1-3; V gene: TRBV30; CDR3 protein: CAWSGVRNTIYF; CDR3 DNA: TGTGCCTGGTCGGGGGTACGAAACACCATATATTTT
D gene: .; CDR3 length: 13; clone size: .; J gene: TRBJ1-5; V gene: TRBV7-2; CDR3 protein: CASSLQANQPQHF; CDR3 DNA: TGTGCCAGCAGCTTACAGGCCAATCAGCCCCAGCATTTT
D gene: TRBD2; CDR3 length: 14; clone size: .; J gene: TRBJ2-1; V gene: TRBV30; CDR3 protein: CAWSSGSRYNEQFF; CDR3 DNA: TGTGCCTGGTCGAGCGGGAGTCGTTACAATGAGCAGTTCTTC
D gene: .; CDR3 length: 13; clone size: .; J gene: TRBJ2-5; V gene: TRBV18; CDR3 protein: CASSPPGGETQYF; CDR3 DNA: TGTGCCAGCTCACCCCCCGGAGGAGAGACCCAGTACTTC